This T cell receptor (beta chain) was found in a study of blood T cell repertoires in COVID-19. For the study at large: Sites in the United States, Italy and Spain provided acute and convalescent COVID-19 samples. T cells, B-cell-depleted T cells, or PBMCs provided the cDNA or gDNA that served as material.

In the original workflow: Estimated nucleated cell counts came from reference gene primer amplification. Libraries were prepared by immunoSEQ multiplex PCR; TCRdb keeps only in-frame clonotypes and omits some of them. D and trimming were read from the DNA, whereas the V and J calls and clone size are those reported in that table. The table lists about 240,000 clones, roughly 86% of them singletons. Germline V gives CDR1 SGHAT, CDR2 FQNNGV. The CDR3 is 13 residues long. V lost 1 base and J 5 bases, leaving 5 bases between the germline ends. This chain connects TRBV11-2 to TRBJ1-4; D is ambiguous. The receptor was isolated from a woman between 35 and 50 years old with acute COVID-19. The sequencing sample was made of PBMCs or T cells enriched from blood (not recorded which). CDR3 sequence: CASSLVSNEKLFF. The CDR3 bases are TGTGCCAGCAGCTTAGTAAGCAATGAAAAACTGTTTTTT.